The next 23 T cell receptor beta chains were all read from a single sample in a study of T cell repertoires in cytomegalovirus infection. TCRdb re-analysed the reads in MiXCR, keeping a single row per CDR3 protein. The sample consists of about 130,000 distinct CDR3 sequences, around 30% of them appearing once. These TCRs' antigens remain unknown. This material consisted of CD8+ T cells from cultured PBMCs, taken from culture after CMV antigen stimulation. These receptors originate from a human donor in good health (CMV status not recorded). Some clones in this sample may be carry-over from other donors' samples.

This clonotype has a handful of counts. The chain joins TRBV7-9 to TRBJ1-2; TRBD1 is a possible D gene (6 bases). In germline, CDR1 is SEHNR, CDR2 FQNEAQ (reference sequence). V was cut by 3 bases and J by 6 bases, with 14 bases left in between. CDR3 length: 14 amino acids. Here the CDR3 DNA reads TGTGCCAGCAGCTTTGGCAGGGGAAACGATGGCTACACCTTC. Its protein is CASSFGRGNDGYTF.

The count of this clonotype is one. This rearrangement joins TRBV7-6 to TRBJ1-2; 9 bases are shared with TRBD1. J gave up 0 bases and V 5 bases, and 10 bases lay outside the gene matches. Germline CDR1 and CDR2: SGHVS and FNYEAQ. CDR3 length equals 17 residues. This CDR3 reads CASSREDRGPTNYGYTF. The CDR3 nucleotides are TGTGCCAGCAGCCGAGAGGACAGGGGACCGACTAACTATGGCTACACCTTC.

This sequence joins TRBV6-1 and TRBJ2-5; D is ambiguous. The CDR3 has 13 residues. The germline CDR1 and CDR2 sequences are MNHNS and SASEGT. V lost 6 bases and J lost 2, with 10 bases in between. The CDR3 is CASRPLGQETQYF. DNA of the CDR3: TGTGCCAGCAGACCCTTGGGTCAAGAGACCCAGTACTTC.

This clonotype has just one count. The chain uses TRBV10-3 and TRBJ2-1; D possibly matches TRBD1 or TRBD2 (7 bases each). V was pared by 9 bases and J by 7 bases, with 22 bases between. The CDR3 totals 15 residues. CDR1 is ENHRY and CDR2 is SYGVKD in the germline V gene. CDR3 protein: CAITTGEGAKNEQFF. The CDR3 bases are TGTGCCATTACCACCGGGGAGGGGGCTAAGAATGAGCAGTTCTTC.

The chain combines TRBV9 with TRBJ1-4; unclear D gene. The CDR3 sequence is 16 residues long. From germline, CDR1 is SGDLS and CDR2 YYNGEE. The V and J ends lost 0 bases and 8 bases respectively, with 17 bases between them. CDR3 in DNA: TGTGCCAGCAGCGTAGGGGGATCACCGCTGGGCGAAAAACTGTTTTTT. Amino acids: CASSVGGSPLGEKLFF.

The CDR3: CASSLRTGGYTEAFF. The CDR3 nucleotides read TGTGCCAGCAGTTTAAGGACAGGGGGGTACACTGAAGCTTTCTTT. This chain uses TRBV28 with TRBJ1-1; TRBD1 aligns across 10 bases. The CDR3 has 15 amino acids. Germline V gene data show CDR1 as MDHEN and CDR2 as SYDVKM. The ends lost 2 bases at V and 3 bases at J; junction bases unmatched: 3.

CDR3 sequence (DNA): TGTGCCAGCACCCCTAACGGACAGGGAATTAATTCACCCCTCCACTTT. It codes for CASTPNGQGINSPLHF. The chain combines TRBV6-1 with TRBJ1-6; TRBD1 aligns across 8 bases. Trimming cost V 7 bases and J 6 bases; bases outside gene matches: 11. This CDR3 spans 16 amino acids. Per germline, CDR1 MNHNS and CDR2 SASEGT.

The chain recombines TRBV10-3 with TRBJ2-3; weak D call: TRBD1 (6 bases). V lost 0 bases and J lost 4, with 20 bases in between. Germline lookup yields CDR1 ENHRY and CDR2 SYGVKD. The CDR3 totals 18 residues. CDR3 DNA sequence: TGTGCCATCAGTGAGTCGATGCGCAGCAGGGGTGAGTCAGATACGCAGTATTTT. This translates into CAISESMRSRGESDTQYF.

This clonotype has only a few counts. The gene calls are TRBV12-3 or TRBV12-4 and TRBJ2-7; D unclear. CDR3 length: 15 amino acids. V lost 5 bases, J lost 5 bases, and 19 bases lay in between. CDR3 bases: TGTGCCAGCAGTACATCCGGGCCCGCCTACGACGAGCAGTACTTC. As protein: CASSTSGPAYDEQYF.

A word on this clonotype: The DNA is left out, because the CDR3 cannot be placed on it with certainty; the CDR3 is given as TCRdb lists it. This chain uses TRBV6-1 with TRBJ1-4. The CDR3 has 12 amino acids, counting both end residues. Germline CDR1 and CDR2: MNHNS and SASEGT. This chain's CDR3 is CASSSSSEKLFF.

As for this clonotype: A much bigger clone sits one base away, suggesting this may be a read error. The chain couples TRBV7-9 to TRBJ2-5; D is unresolved. The germline V gene has CDR1 SEHNR and CDR2 FQNEAQ (reference sequence). The V end was cut by 1 base, the J end by 4 bases, with 4 bases between. The CDR3 spans 12 residues. Here the CDR3 reads CASSLGPETQYF. The CDR3 region has the DNA TGTGCCAGCAGCTTAGGTCCAGAGACCCAGTACTTC.

The J gene is TRBJ2-7, the V gene TRBV20-1; TRBD1 might be the D (5 bases). CDR3 size: 14 residues. From germline, CDR1 is DFQATT and CDR2 SNEGSKA (reference sequence). Between the trimmed V and J ends, which lost 5 bases and 4 bases, there was a span of 18 bases. The CDR3 DNA reads TGCAGTGCTCGGCTACCGCAGGGAATGTACGAGCAGTACTTC. This translates into CSARLPQGMYEQYF.

This clonotype was picked up many times. The V gene is TRBV12-3 or TRBV12-4, the J gene TRBJ1-2; a possible D gene is TRBD1 (5 bases). The CDR3 consists of 14 residues. V lost 5 bases and J 4 bases, leaving 14 bases between the germline ends. The CDR3 protein is CASSTPQAGYGYTF. In DNA form, the CDR3 reads TGTGCCAGCAGTACGCCACAGGCGGGCTATGGCTACACCTTC.

The genes are TRBV12-3 or TRBV12-4 and TRBJ2-2; D is perhaps TRBD2 (6 bases). This CDR3 is built from 17 residues. V dropped 3 bases and J dropped 0 bases, with 14 bases sitting between them. The CDR3 DNA reads as TGTGCCAGCAGTTTTTTTGCGGGAAATACGAACACCGGGGAGCTGTTTTTT. Its translation is CASSFFAGNTNTGELFF.

The chain carries TRBV20-1 and TRBJ1-5; D is possibly TRBD1 (5 bases). The CDR3 is 13 amino acids. The V end lost 5 bases, the J end lost 7 bases, and 15 bases lay between the germline ends. The germline V gene has CDR1 DFQATT and CDR2 SNEGSKA (reference sequence). The CDR3 sequence: CSAGDPGRQPQHF. The CDR3 DNA reads TGCAGTGCTGGTGACCCAGGGAGACAGCCCCAGCATTTT.

This clonotype has only a few counts. The V call is TRBV29-1, the J call TRBJ2-1; no clear D gene. V dropped 3 bases and J dropped 3 bases, with 9 bases sitting between them. The length of the CDR3 is 13 residues. Germline loops: CDR1 SQVTM, CDR2 ANQGSEA. For the CDR3, the DNA is TGCAGCGTTGACTTCCTAGTCTACAATGAGCAGTTCTTC. It specifies CSVDFLVYNEQFF.

Only a few counts were recorded for this clonotype. This sequence joins TRBV19 and TRBJ1-5; the D is unclear. This CDR3 is 14 amino acids long. CDR1 and CDR2 from the germline V gene are LNHDA and SQIVND (reference sequence). V was shortened by 4 bases and J by 2 bases, with 9 bases between the two germline ends. CDR3 nucleotides: TGTGCCAGTAGTAATGAGGGAGGCAATCAGCCCCAGCATTTT. Its translation is CASSNEGGNQPQHF. The variable domain in full, completed from reference TRBV19 and TRBJ1-5, reads DGGITQSPKYLFRKEGQNVTLSCEQNLNHDAMYWYRQDPGQGLRLIYYSQIVNDFQKGDIAEGYSVSREKKESFPLTVTSAQKNPTAFYLCASSNEGGNQPQHFGDGTRLSIL.

The sample holds a few counts of this clonotype. The genes are TRBV6-2 or TRBV6-3 and TRBJ1-1, with D possibly matching TRBD1 (6 bases). The CDR3 consists of 14 residues. CDR1 and CDR2 (germline): MNHEY, SVGEGT. V was clipped by 5 bases and J by 0 bases, with 10 bases between them. Here the CDR3 DNA reads TGTGCCAGCAGTCCGAACAGGGTGAACACTGAAGCTTTCTTT. This encodes CASSPNRVNTEAFF.

The V gene is TRBV2, the J gene TRBJ2-7; 12 positions match TRBD2. V was clipped by 6 bases and J by 1 base; unmatched bases: 7. This CDR3 contains 16 residues. Per germline, CDR1 SNHLY and CDR2 FYNNEI. CDR3 in DNA: TGTGCCAGCAGCGGCGGGACTAGCGGGCTTTCCTACGAGCAGTACTTC. This encodes CASSGGTSGLSYEQYF.

The rearrangement links TRBV6-2 or TRBV6-3 to TRBJ1-1; D gene uncertain. Trimming took 7 bases from V and 7 from J, leaving 10 bases between them. This CDR3 is built from 11 residues. CDR1 and CDR2 from the germline V gene are MNHEY and SVGEGT. The CDR3 loop is CASTDGHEAFF. CDR3 DNA sequence: TGTGCCAGCACCGATGGGCATGAAGCTTTCTTT.

The chain combines TRBV28 with TRBJ1-5, with D maybe TRBD1 (6 bases). Per germline, CDR1 MDHEN and CDR2 SYDVKM. This CDR3 contains 15 residues. Trimming cost V 2 bases and J 7 bases, with 15 bases left between them. The CDR3 loop reads CASSLDTGLGQPQHF. CDR3 nucleotide sequence: TGTGCCAGCAGTTTAGACACAGGGTTGGGACAGCCCCAGCATTTT.

The genes are TRBV6-2 or TRBV6-3 and TRBJ2-3; 8 bases match TRBD2. The CDR3 runs 16 residues. Germline V gene data show CDR1 as MNHEY and CDR2 as SVGEGT. J was trimmed by 4 bases and V by 5 bases; bases with no gene match: 11. CDR3 nucleotide sequence: TGTGCCAGCAGTGCTATCGTCGGGGGGGCCGCAGATACGCAGTATTTT. Its translation is CASSAIVGGAADTQYF.

V gene TRBV7-2 combines with J gene TRBJ2-6; 16 positions agree with TRBD2. This CDR3 is 20 amino acids long. J gave up 0 bases and V 5 bases, and 7 bases lay outside the gene matches. Germline values: CDR1 SGHTA, CDR2 FQGNSA. The CDR3 region has the DNA TGTGCCAGCAGCCCGGGACTAGCGGGGGGGCCCCGCTCTGGGGCCAACGTCCTGACTTTC. It codes for CASSPGLAGGPRSGANVLTF.